This T cell receptor beta chain was obtained from a study of cytomegalovirus exposure and HLA in healthy donors. This CDR3 has 12 amino acids. Germline V gene sequence: CDR1 SSHAT, CDR2 FNYEAQ (reference sequence). The study ran its PCR with 60 Vbeta and 13 Jbeta primers. Data came from immunoSEQ multiplex PCR; TCRdb stores just in-frame clones and leaves some out. The sample table sets out around 75,000 clones. Findings and limits, study-wide: Most TCR beta V segments were productive about 87% or about 30% of the time in an earlier analysis. In vitro data verified three CMV-associated chains as specific for CMV antigens. For TCR beta chains, V- and J-gene trimming was later linked to a missense DCLRE1C variant.

Comments on this clone: Its antigen remains unidentified. One end of the junction varies from germline; a read error may be responsible.

Though nominally healthy at sampling, donors likely had unrecorded immune exposures. Sequencing used PBMCs. This chain links TRBV7-7 with TRBJ2-5; 8 nucleotides match TRBD2. The TCR originated in a woman in her fifties or sixties in good health and CMV-seronegative. For the CDR3, the DNA is TGTGCTAGCAGCGGGGGAGGAGAGACCCAGTACTTC. Its protein product is CASSGGGETQYF.